This TCR beta chain originates from a study of T cell responses to AZD1222 COVID-19 vaccine. TCRdb's copy holds only in-frame clones and misses some; the assay was immunoSEQ multiplex PCR. The sample has 180,000 or so clones; over 90% are singletons. CDR3 length: 14 residues. The V gene's germline CDR1 is KGHSH and CDR2 LQKENI. With 3 bases removed from V and 2 bases from J, the gap between germline ends came to 11 bases. This sequence joins TRBV18 and TRBJ2-7; D is unclear. The clonotype comes from an adult in good health. The starting material was peripheral blood, obtained on day 0 of AZD1222 vaccination. Here the CDR3 reads CASSPPGSTYEQYF. The CDR3 DNA is TGTGCCAGCTCACCCCCAGGCAGCACCTACGAGCAGTACTTC.